This passage covers 3 T cell receptor beta chains from one sample sequenced in a study of cytomegalovirus exposure and HLA in healthy donors. Amplification used 60 Vbeta primers and 13 Jbeta primers. The repertoire was sequenced with immunoSEQ multiplex PCR; TCRdb's copy has only in-frame clones and lacks some. The table lists fewer than 200,000 clones, roughly 79% of them singletons, with over 10% in the top ten. Sequenced material: PBMCs. These receptors were taken from a woman between 50 and 59 years old in good health and CMV-seronegative.

This clone was observed a handful of times. The rearrangement links TRBV9 to TRBJ1-3; perhaps TRBD1 as D (6 bases). Trimming shortened V by 4 bases and J by 7 bases, and 9 bases separated the two germline ends. Germline V gives CDR1 SGDLS, CDR2 YYNGEE. The CDR3 loop spans 12 amino acids. The CDR3 spells CASSFTGNTIYF. The CDR3 DNA reads as TGTGCCAGCAGCTTTACAGGGAACACCATATATTTT. Full variable domain (outside the CDR3, taken from reference TRBV9 and TRBJ1-3): DSGVTQTPKHLITATGQRVTLRCSPRSGDLSVYWYQQSLDQGLQFLIQYYNGEERAKGNILERFSAQQFPDLHSELNLSSLELGDSALYFCASSFTGNTIYFGEGSWLTVV.

V is TRBV2 and J is TRBJ2-1; the D gene is possibly TRBD1 (6 bases). The CDR3 is 14 residues long. V lost 2 bases to trimming and J lost 6 bases, with 11 bases between them. Germline V lookup: CDR1 SNHLY, CDR2 FYNNEI. The CDR3 sequence is CASSESQGFNEQFF. The DNA for the CDR3 is TGTGCCAGCAGTGAAAGTCAGGGGTTCAATGAGCAGTTCTTC.

The sample holds one count of this clone. The rearrangement uses TRBV2 and TRBJ1-4; D is undetermined. The germline V gene has CDR1 SNHLY and CDR2 FYNNEI. The V end was cut by 0 bases, the J end by 4 bases, with 6 bases between. The CDR3 is 14 amino acids. The CDR3 reads CASSEAGRNEKLFF. The CDR3 DNA reads TGTGCCAGCAGTGAAGCGGGCCGTAATGAAAAACTGTTTTTT.